Reported below is one T cell receptor (beta chain). This clonotype was counted ten times or more. Its antigen is not yet known. The record has no base qualities; no much larger clone is one base away. Amplification of TCR beta CDR3 regions was carried out from RNA transcripts. A first-round RT-PCR of the TCR CDR3 used the HTBI primer set with the Qiagen OneStep RT-PCR kit. A second multiplex PCR round built the libraries, followed by size selection and purification. Paired-end sequencing of the libraries was performed with 100 bp reads on an Illumina HiSeq2000. For the original study's pipeline: SOAPnuke was used to process the raw data, throwing out any read that contained adapters or uncalled bases, had a mean Phred below 15, or lacked an exact constant-primer or identifier match. High-quality paired reads were merged using COPE v1.2.5, and each unique nucleotide sequence was defined as a clonotype. MiTCR v1.1 was used to align clonotypes to the IMGT TRBV, TRBD and TRBJ reference segments. Analysis was restricted to V-J combinations with a frequency above 0.0001, which covered approximately 99% of repertoires. A TCS score was defined as the ratio of F50 (clonal expansion) to E x V (chaos), with BLOSUM62-based TCRdist applied between CDR3 peptides within each V-J. Welch's t-statistics and random forest reduced fewer than 600 V-J features to about 13, which were used in a naive Bayes classifier (R e1071). Through fastp at Q25 and MiXCR, TCRdb rebuilt clones from the public reads, retaining in-frame beta chains. Each entry is one CDR3 protein sequence, shown with its most common DNA and genes. V and J calls and clone size were set by TCRdb, not the authors. This sample comprises roughly 420,000 distinct CDR3 sequences, more than 15% of them detected only once. The ten most abundant clones make up about 7.7% of the sample.

Stable Graves' hyperthyroidism was defined as no progression to ophthalmopathy during 18 months of follow-up. Hyperthyroidism patients were aged 18 to 65 years and newly diagnosed, with disease duration of less than 2 months. The study excluded patients with uncontrolled infections, other autoimmune diseases, pregnancy or lactation. Clinical symptoms, serum thyroxine and TRAb, thyroid ultrasound, and orbital computed tomography formed the basis for the diagnoses. PBMCs were separated from roughly 10 ml of fresh peripheral blood using Ficoll-Paque density gradient centrifugation. Total RNA was extracted with Trizol reagent, and quality was checked on an Agilent 2100 Bioanalyzer. These data originate in a study of T cells in Graves' hyperthyroidism and ophthalmopathy (dated by TCRdb to between 2018 and 2020). Study-level background: Peripheral blood samples were taken at initial diagnosis, before any treatment was given. TCR V-J signatures able to tell the groups apart were searched for in a discovery cohort of 90 to 100 patients, of whom 43 had Graves' ophthalmopathy and roughly 58 had stable Graves' hyperthyroidism. Prospective prediction of ophthalmopathy was tested in an independent validation cohort consisting of 18 to 20 hyperthyroidism patients and approximately 16 patients who later progressed to ophthalmopathy. In several Graves' hyperthyroidism patients, the study also compared T-cell repertoires from thyroid tissue with T-cell repertoires from blood. The 75 to 100 discovery patients were randomly split 7:3 into training and test sets. TCR Vbeta CDR3 sequencing of 120 to 150 peripheral blood samples (approximately 44 ophthalmopathy, roughly 74 hyperthyroidism and roughly 17 progressor patients) is reported in the paper. After sampling, hyperthyroidism patients received methimazole starting at 30 mg daily, and ophthalmopathy patients received high-dose intravenous methylprednisolone. Overall study outcomes, separate from this receptor: Blood samples also contained most of the expanded thyroid clonotypes (frequency above 0.001), which suggests that blood repertoires may reflect thyroid immune responses. In validation, the model predicted progression to ophthalmopathy a median of around six months before onset, with about 64% sensitivity and more than 72% specificity. Sample size was not statistically predetermined, and blinding of investigators to group allocation was not performed. In cross-validation, a model built on a 13 V-J signature told ophthalmopathy apart from stable hyperthyroidism with under 90% sensitivity and approximately 81% specificity, and in testing the same model reached 80%/75%.

The germline V gene encodes CDR1 LGHNT and CDR2 FRNRAP. Trimming costs V 4 bases and J 7 bases, and their ends lie 14 bases apart. The CDR3 runs 14 amino acids, cysteine and phenylalanine included. The only DNA kept is the CDR3, 42 bases in frame from the first base. The specimen sequenced was blood. This sequence originates from a woman under 30 with Graves' hyperthyroidism. The chain employs TRBV12-5 and TRBJ2-1; the D gene cannot be named for sure. The sequenced DNA is TGTGCTAGTGGTTGGGGTCCCTTAGGGAATGAGCAGTTCTTC. Protein translation: CASGWGPLGNEQFF.